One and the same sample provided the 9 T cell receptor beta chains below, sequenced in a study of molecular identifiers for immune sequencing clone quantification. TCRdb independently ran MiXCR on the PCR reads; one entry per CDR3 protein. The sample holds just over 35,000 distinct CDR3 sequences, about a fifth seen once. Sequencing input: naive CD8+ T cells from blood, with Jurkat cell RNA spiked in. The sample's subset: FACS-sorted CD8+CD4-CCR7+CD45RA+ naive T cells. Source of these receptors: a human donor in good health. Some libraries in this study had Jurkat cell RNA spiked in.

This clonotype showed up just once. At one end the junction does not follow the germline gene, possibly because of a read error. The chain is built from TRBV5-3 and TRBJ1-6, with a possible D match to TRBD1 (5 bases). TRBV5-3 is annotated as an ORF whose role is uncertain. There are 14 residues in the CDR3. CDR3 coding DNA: TGTGCCAGCAGCTTGGGGCCCTTCGGTTCACCCCTCCACTTT. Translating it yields CASSLGPFGSPLHF.

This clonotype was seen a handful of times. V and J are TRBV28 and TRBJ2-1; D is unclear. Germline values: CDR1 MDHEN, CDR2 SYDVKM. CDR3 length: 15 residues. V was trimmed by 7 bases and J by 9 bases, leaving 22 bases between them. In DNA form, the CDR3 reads TGTGCCAGCACTACTTGGAGCTCGTCGAGACTTGAGCAGTTCTTC. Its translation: CASTTWSSSRLEQFF.

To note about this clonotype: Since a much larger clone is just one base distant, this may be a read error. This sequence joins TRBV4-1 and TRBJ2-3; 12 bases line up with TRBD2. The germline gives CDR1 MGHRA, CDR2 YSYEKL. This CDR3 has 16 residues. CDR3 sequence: CASGQGLAGSTDTQYF. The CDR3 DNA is TGCGCCAGCGGCCAAGGACTAGCGGGGAGCACAGATACGCAGTATTTT.

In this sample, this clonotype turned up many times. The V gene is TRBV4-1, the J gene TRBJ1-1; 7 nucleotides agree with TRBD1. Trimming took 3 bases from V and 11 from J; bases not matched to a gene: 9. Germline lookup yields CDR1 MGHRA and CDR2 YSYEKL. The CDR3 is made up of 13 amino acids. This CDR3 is CASSQEYRGRAFF. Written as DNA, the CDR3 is TGCGCCAGCAGCCAGGAATACAGGGGAAGGGCTTTCTTT.

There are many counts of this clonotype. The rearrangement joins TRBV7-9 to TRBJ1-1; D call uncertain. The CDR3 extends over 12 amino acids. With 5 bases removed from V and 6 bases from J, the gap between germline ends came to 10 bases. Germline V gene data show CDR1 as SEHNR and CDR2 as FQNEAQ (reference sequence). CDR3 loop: CASSPPRPEAFF. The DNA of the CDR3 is TGTGCCAGCAGCCCCCCCCGACCTGAAGCTTTCTTT.

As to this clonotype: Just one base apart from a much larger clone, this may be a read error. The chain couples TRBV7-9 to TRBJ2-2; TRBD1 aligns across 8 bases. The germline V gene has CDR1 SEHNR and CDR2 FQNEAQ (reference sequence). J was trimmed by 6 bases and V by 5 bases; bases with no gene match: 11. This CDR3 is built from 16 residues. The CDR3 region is CASSPPDRGNAGELFF. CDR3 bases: TGTGCCAGCAGCCCCCCCGACAGGGGAAACGCCGGGGAGCTGTTTTTT.

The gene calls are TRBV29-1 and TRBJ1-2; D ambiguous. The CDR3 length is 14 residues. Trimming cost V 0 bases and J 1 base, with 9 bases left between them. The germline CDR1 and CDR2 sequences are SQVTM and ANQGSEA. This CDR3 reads CSVEDPAINYGYTF. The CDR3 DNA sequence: TGCAGCGTTGAAGATCCGGCCATTAACTATGGCTACACCTTC.

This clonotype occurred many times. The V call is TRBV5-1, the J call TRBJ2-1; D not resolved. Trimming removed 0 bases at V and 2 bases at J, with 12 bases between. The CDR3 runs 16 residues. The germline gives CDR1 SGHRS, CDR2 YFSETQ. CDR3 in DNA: TGCGCCAGCAGCTTGGCCGGGTCGGATACCTACAATGAGCAGTTCTTC. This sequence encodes CASSLAGSDTYNEQFF.

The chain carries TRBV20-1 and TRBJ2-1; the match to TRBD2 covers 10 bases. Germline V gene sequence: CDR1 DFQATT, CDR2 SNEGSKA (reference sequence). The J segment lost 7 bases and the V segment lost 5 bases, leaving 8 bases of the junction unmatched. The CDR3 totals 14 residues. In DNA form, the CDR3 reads TGCAGTGCTTCGGGACTAGCGTCCGGTAATGAGCAGTTCTTC. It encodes CSASGLASGNEQFF.